The present entry profiles one T cell receptor beta chain with its context. These data are taken from a study of blood T cell repertoires in COVID-19. For the study at large: The samples span acute and convalescent COVID-19 from the United States, Italy and Spain. PBMCs, B-cell-depleted T cells, or T cells were the source of the cDNA or gDNA that made up the material.

In the study's own analysis: Reference gene primer amplification yielded estimated nucleated cell counts. The protocol was immunoSEQ multiplex PCR, while the TCRdb copy is restricted to in-frame clones and leaves out a portion. That table is the source of V, J and clone size, and D and trimming were worked out from the DNA. The repertoire has some 200,000 clones, about four fifths of them found once; the top ten carry approximately 6.2%. Trimming removed 6 bases from V and 3 bases from J; junction bases left unmatched: 6. The CDR3 consists of 15 residues. Germline CDR1 is SNHLY and CDR2 is FYNNEI. The receptor's source is a woman aged 40 to 55 with acute or convalescent COVID-19. The sequenced material came from peripheral blood. The rearrangement uses TRBV2 and TRBJ2-5, with 11 bases aligning to TRBD2. The CDR3 nucleotides are TGTGCCAGCAGGAAGGGACTAGCGGATAAAGAGACCCAGTACTTC. Its translation is CASRKGLADKETQYF.